This T cell receptor beta chain was identified in a study of read filtering for tumor transcriptome and immune sequencing. The sample holds many counts of this clonotype. With V trimmed by 5 bases and J by 7 bases, 9 bases remained unmatched. Germline CDR1 reads SQVTM; CDR2 reads ANQGSEA. This CDR3 is 14 amino acids long. This library used roughly 0.4 ug RNA and molecular barcoded adaptors spanning alpha/delta and beta/gamma chains. TCRdb redid the calling of the reads with MiXCR, one entry per CDR3 protein. The table includes 40,000 to 55,000 distinct CDR3 sequences, roughly 18% detected once. The specimen sequenced was a population of CD138-negative cells sorted from bone marrow. J is TRBJ2-1 and V is TRBV29-1; 9 bases line up with TRBD1. The clonotype comes from a donor aged 40 or over with multiple myeloma. The CDR3 protein is CSVSGTGIENEQFF. CDR3 DNA sequence: TGCAGCGTTTCCGGGACAGGGATTGAGAATGAGCAGTTCTTC.